Below are 31 T cell receptor beta chains sequenced from a single sample in a study of blood T cell repertoires in COVID-19. Clones were sequenced by immunoSEQ multiplex PCR, and TCRdb holds only the in-frame ones, with some missing. The table lists 45,000 to 60,000 clones, roughly nine tenths of them singletons, with 2.2% in the top ten. Sequencing was carried out using peripheral blood. These receptor sequences come from a human donor in a cohort sampled during active COVID-19.

This clone was picked up one time. The V and J genes are TRBV3-1 (or the pseudogene TRBV3-2) and TRBJ2-5, with D tentatively TRBD1 (5 bases). Trimming shortened V by 4 bases and J by 4 bases, and 19 bases separated the two germline ends. This CDR3 has 16 amino acids. Germline CDR1 reads LGHDT; CDR2 reads YNNKEL (reference sequence). The CDR3 bases are TGTGCCAGCAGCCTAAAAAGAGCAGGGTGGCGAGAGACCCAGTACTTC. It is translated as CASSLKRAGWRETQYF.

This chain links TRBV28 with TRBJ2-1; weak D call: TRBD2 (7 bases). Trimming shortened V by 5 bases and J by 0 bases, and 17 bases separated the two germline ends. Germline V gene sequence: CDR1 MDHEN, CDR2 SYDVKM. The CDR3 consists of 17 residues. The CDR3 loop reads CASSGRGAGFSYNEQFF. The CDR3 DNA is TGTGCCAGCAGTGGCCGGGGGGCGGGATTCTCCTACAATGAGCAGTTCTTC.

The chain carries TRBV3-1 (or the pseudogene TRBV3-2) and TRBJ2-1, with 11 bases lining up with TRBD2. Trimming removed 5 bases from V and 1 base from J; junction bases left unmatched: 10. Germline CDR1 LGHDT, CDR2 YNNKEL (reference sequence). The CDR3 sequence is 18 residues long. CDR3 protein: CASSSRLAGLGSYNEQFF. The CDR3, as DNA: TGTGCCAGCAGCTCCCGACTAGCGGGGCTCGGTTCCTACAATGAGCAGTTCTTC.

This chain links TRBV4-3 with TRBJ2-5; 10 positions agree with TRBD2. V gave up 4 bases and J gave up 1 base; unmatched junction bases: 9. Germline values: CDR1 LGHNA, CDR2 YSLEER. CDR3 length: 17 residues. DNA of the CDR3: TGCGCCAGCAGCCCCTCCTTAGCGGGGGGCCTCCAAGAGACCCAGTACTTC. Amino acid sequence: CASSPSLAGGLQETQYF.

The chain combines TRBV25-1 with TRBJ1-4, with TRBD1 as a possible D gene (6 bases). This CDR3 has 16 amino acids. Looked up from germline, CDR1 is MGHDK and CDR2 is SYGVNS. Trimming cost V 2 bases and J 7 bases, with 17 bases left between them. CDR3 sequence: CASSEPDRGGREKLFF. CDR3 in DNA: TGTGCCAGCAGTGAACCCGATAGAGGGGGACGTGAAAAACTGTTTTTT.

V usage is TRBV5-1 and J usage is TRBJ2-3, with 7 bases matching TRBD2. Looked up from germline, CDR1 is SGHRS and CDR2 is YFSETQ. The CDR3 is 17 residues long. The V segment lost 1 base and the J segment 4 bases; nucleotides outside the gene matches: 12. The CDR3 coding sequence is TGCGCCAGCAGCTTGTATACCGGGACTACGAGCGCAGATACGCAGTATTTT. This codes for CASSLYTGTTSADTQYF. The full variable domain, in which reference TRBV5-1 and TRBJ2-3 provide the parts outside the CDR3, is KAGVTQTPRYLIKTRGQQVTLSCSPISGHRSVSWYQQTPGQGLQFLFEYFSETQRNKGNFPGRFSGRQFSNSRSEMNVSTLELGDSALYLCASSLYTGTTSADTQYFGPGTRLTVL.

The chain carries TRBV7-2 and TRBJ1-4; D not resolved. In germline, CDR1 is SGHTA, CDR2 FQGNSA. The germline V and J ends were trimmed by 8 bases and 10 bases, with 8 bases remaining between them. The CDR3 totals 10 residues. The CDR3 bases are TGTGCCAGCCCCCGCGCAAAACTGTTTTTT. The encoded protein is CASPRAKLFF.

The chain uses TRBV7-9 and TRBJ2-1, with D tentatively TRBD2 (5 bases). V was pared by 8 bases and J by 0 bases, with 11 bases between. Germline-derived CDR1 and CDR2 are SEHNR and FQNEAQ (reference sequence). This CDR3 is 14 amino acids long. The CDR3 sequence: CASVVGNSYNEQFF. The CDR3 bases are TGTGCCAGCGTGGTCGGGAACTCCTACAATGAGCAGTTCTTC.

The J gene is TRBJ2-1, the V gene TRBV4-2; 8 nucleotides match TRBD2. The germline CDR1 and CDR2 sequences are LGHNA and YNFKEQ. The CDR3 contains 17 residues. The J segment lost 9 bases and the V segment lost 0 bases, leaving 13 bases of the junction unmatched. CDR3 sequence (DNA): TGTGCCAGCAGCCAAGAGGGGGTGGGACTAGTTATCGGTGAGCAGTTCTTC. This sequence encodes CASSQEGVGLVIGEQFF.

The chain joins TRBV9 to TRBJ1-1; TRBD1 matches at 10 bases. The germline V gene has CDR1 SGDLS and CDR2 YYNGEE. This CDR3 is 15 amino acids long. Losses at the gene ends were 3 bases for V and 4 bases for J; bases not matched to a gene: 6. The CDR3 reads CASSGQGAGSTEAFF. The DNA for the CDR3 is TGTGCCAGCAGCGGACAGGGGGCGGGTAGCACTGAAGCTTTCTTT. Drawing the rest from reference TRBV9 and TRBJ1-1, the complete variable domain is DSGVTQTPKHLITATGQRVTLRCSPRSGDLSVYWYQQSLDQGLQFLIQYYNGEERAKGNILERFSAQQFPDLHSELNLSSLELGDSALYFCASSGQGAGSTEAFFGQGTRLTVV.

This clone was seen just once. The rearrangement uses TRBV7-2 and TRBJ1-3; 7 nucleotides line up with TRBD1. This CDR3 spans 15 amino acids. From germline, CDR1 is SGHTA and CDR2 FQGNSA. V lost 5 bases, J lost 4 bases, and 8 bases stayed unmatched. The CDR3 region is CASSPTTGTGNTIYF. In DNA form, the CDR3 reads TGTGCCAGCAGCCCGACGACAGGGACAGGAAACACCATATATTTT.

CDR3 region: CASSLGLAGTDTQYF. CDR3 nucleotides: TGCGCCAGCAGCTTGGGACTAGCGGGAACAGATACGCAGTATTTT. This chain links TRBV5-1 with TRBJ2-3; the match to TRBD2 covers 11 bases. V was clipped by 0 bases and J by 3 bases; unmatched bases: 0. Looked up from germline, CDR1 is SGHRS and CDR2 is YFSETQ. This CDR3 comprises 15 residues.

The chain combines TRBV7-9 with TRBJ1-2; 8 positions match TRBD1. The CDR3 has 15 amino acids. V lost 1 base, J lost 6 bases, and 7 bases stayed unmatched. Germline V CDR1 and CDR2: SEHNR, FQNEAQ (reference sequence). In nucleotides, the CDR3 is TGTGCCAGCAGCTTAGTCAGGAGACAGGGGCATGGCTACACCTTC. Its protein is CASSLVRRQGHGYTF.

This sequence joins TRBV7-9 and TRBJ2-6; 8 bases are a match to TRBD2. The CDR3 spans 19 residues. Germline assignment: CDR1 SEHNR and CDR2 FQNEAQ (reference sequence). The ends lost 4 bases at V and 0 bases at J; junction bases unmatched: 11. The CDR3 DNA sequence: TGTGCCAGCAGCTCTGGACTAGCTAGGTCGGGCTCTGGGGCCAACGTCCTGACTTTC. Its protein is CASSSGLARSGSGANVLTF.

The chain is built from TRBV4-1 and TRBJ2-1; 7 bases map to TRBD2. Germline values: CDR1 MGHRA, CDR2 YSYEKL. The CDR3 runs to 15 residues. With V trimmed by 0 bases and J by 3 bases, 2 bases remained unmatched. CDR3 in amino acids: CASSQEGGSYNEQFF. For the CDR3, the DNA is TGCGCCAGCAGCCAAGAAGGCGGGAGCTACAATGAGCAGTTCTTC.

J is TRBJ2-1 and V is TRBV6-5; TRBD1 agrees at 10 bases. The CDR3 has 15 amino acids. In germline, CDR1 is MNHEY, CDR2 SVGAGI. Losses at the gene ends were 0 bases for V and 6 bases for J; bases not matched to a gene: 2. As DNA, the CDR3 is TGTGCCAGCAGTTACTCGTGGACAGGGGGCAATGAGCAGTTCTTC. Its translation: CASSYSWTGGNEQFF.

This clone was counted once. J is TRBJ2-1 and V is TRBV11-2; 11 bases agree with TRBD2. V lost 5 bases, J lost 0 bases, and 12 bases stayed unmatched. This CDR3 contains 19 residues. Germline V gene data show CDR1 as SGHAT and CDR2 as FQNNGV. CDR3 sequence: CASSPTPGTSGSSYNEQFF. CDR3 DNA: TGTGCCAGCAGCCCTACCCCCGGGACTAGCGGAAGCTCCTACAATGAGCAGTTCTTC.

The CDR3 bases are TGTGCCAGCAGTTACTCTTCCAGGGATGCTCAGCCCCAGCATTTT. It codes for CASSYSSRDAQPQHF. The chain has TRBV6-2 or TRBV6-3 and TRBJ1-5, with a possible D match to TRBD1 (5 bases). V was pared by 0 bases and J by 6 bases, with 12 bases between. This CDR3 has 15 residues. CDR1 and CDR2 from the germline V gene are MNHEY and SVGEGT.

The CDR3 loop reads CASSQGWDSWETQYF. The CDR3 DNA sequence: TGTGCCAGCAGCCAAGGCTGGGACAGTTGGGAGACCCAGTACTTC. The gene calls are TRBV3-1 (or the pseudogene TRBV3-2) and TRBJ2-5, with 7 bases lining up with TRBD1. Germline V gene lookup returns CDR1 LGHDT and CDR2 YNNKEL (reference sequence). J lost 5 bases, V lost 1 base, and 7 bases had no gene match. This CDR3 has 15 amino acids.

The rearrangement joins TRBV6-2 or TRBV6-3 to TRBJ2-3, with 9 positions matching TRBD1. Looked up from germline, CDR1 is MNHEY and CDR2 is SVGEGT. This CDR3 comprises 16 residues. After removal of 5 bases from V and 1 base from J, the junction contained 7 bases not matched to a gene. CDR3 nucleotides: TGTGCCAGCAGTGCCACAGGGGGCGCCCGCACAGATACGCAGTATTTT. The encoded protein is CASSATGGARTDTQYF.

The V call is TRBV4-3, the J call TRBJ2-7; the D gene is possibly TRBD1 (6 bases). Trimming pared 1 base from V and 4 bases from J, leaving 14 bases between. Germline V gene sequence: CDR1 LGHNA, CDR2 YSLEER. This CDR3 has 15 residues. CDR3 nucleotide sequence: TGCGCCAGCAGCCAAGTCGAACAGGGAGTATACGAGCAGTACTTC. Translated, it gives CASSQVEQGVYEQYF.

The chain's CDR3 is CASSLVPGGSIDEQFF. As DNA, the CDR3 is TGTGCCAGCAGCTTGGTCCCGGGAGGTTCGATCGATGAGCAGTTCTTC. The gene calls are TRBV7-2 and TRBJ2-1; 7 bases align to TRBD2. The germline gives CDR1 SGHTA, CDR2 FQGNSA. V lost 3 bases, J lost 8 bases, and 13 bases stayed unmatched. This CDR3 has 16 amino acids.

The chain carries TRBV7-9 and TRBJ2-3, with 7 positions matching TRBD2. Germline lookup yields CDR1 SEHNR and CDR2 FQNEAQ (reference sequence). V shed 3 bases and J 0 bases; nucleotides not matched to a gene: 6. The CDR3 loop spans 16 amino acids. As DNA, the CDR3 is TGTGCCAGCAGCTTTGGGAGGGGACGTAGCACAGATACGCAGTATTTT. Translation: CASSFGRGRSTDTQYF.

V is TRBV30 and J is TRBJ2-6, with D maybe TRBD1 (6 bases). V dropped 6 bases and J dropped 0 bases, with 9 bases sitting between them. CDR3 length: 14 residues. Per the germline V gene, CDR1 is GTSNPN and CDR2 is SVGIG (reference sequence). The DNA for the CDR3 is TGTGCCTGTACACAGGGCTCTGGGGCCAACGTCCTGACTTTC. The encoded protein is CACTQGSGANVLTF.

The V gene is TRBV15, the J gene TRBJ2-3; D unclear. The CDR3 is made up of 14 amino acids. Trimming removed 0 bases at V and 5 bases at J, with 9 bases between. Germline assignment: CDR1 LNHNV and CDR2 YYDKDF (reference sequence). CDR3 sequence: CATSRDPLKDTQYF. CDR3 in DNA: TGTGCCACCAGCAGAGACCCGCTAAAAGATACGCAGTATTTT.

The chain carries TRBV5-6 and TRBJ1-1; TRBD1 matches 7 bases. V was pared by 4 bases and J by 4 bases, with 10 bases of the junction left unmatched. Germline CDR1 reads SGHDT; CDR2 reads YYEEEE. The CDR3 has 15 amino acids. The CDR3 region is CASSILGGAGTEAFF. The CDR3 nucleotides read TGTGCCAGCAGCATCCTAGGGGGCGCCGGCACTGAAGCTTTCTTT.

The rearrangement uses TRBV5-4 and TRBJ2-2; 9 bases are shared with TRBD2. From germline, CDR1 is SGHNT and CDR2 YYREEE (reference sequence). Losses at the gene ends were 5 bases for V and 1 base for J; bases not matched to a gene: 15. The CDR3 covers 19 residues. This CDR3 is CASSVGGLAGFRNTGELFF. CDR3 nucleotide sequence: TGTGCCAGCAGTGTGGGCGGGCTAGCGGGATTTAGGAACACCGGGGAGCTGTTTTTT.

On this clone itself: The sample contains more than one DNA sequence encoding this CDR3. This sequence joins TRBV9 and TRBJ2-2; D is uncertain. This CDR3 contains 15 residues. Trimming removed 4 bases from V and 4 bases from J, with 14 bases in between. Germline CDR1 reads SGDLS; CDR2 reads YYNGEE. Here the CDR3 reads CASSQTLLGTGELFF. The DNA for the CDR3 is TGTGCCAGCAGCCAGACACTCCTGGGCACCGGGGAGCTGTTTTTT.

The rearrangement joins TRBV2 to TRBJ2-7; 7 positions match TRBD1. The trim removed 2 bases at V and 3 bases at J, leaving 10 bases unmatched. There are 16 residues in the CDR3. Germline lookup yields CDR1 SNHLY and CDR2 FYNNEI. The chain's CDR3 is CASSESFGDRFYEQYF. The CDR3 coding sequence is TGTGCCAGCAGTGAAAGCTTCGGGGACAGATTCTACGAGCAGTACTTC.

The V gene is TRBV28, the J gene TRBJ1-6; TRBD1 matches 9 bases. Germline-derived CDR1 and CDR2 are MDHEN and SYDVKM. V shed 6 bases and J 8 bases; nucleotides not matched to a gene: 8. The CDR3 spans 15 residues. CDR3 coding DNA: TGTGCCAGCAGGGCCCAGGACAGGGGACATTCACCCCTCCACTTT. The encoded protein is CASRAQDRGHSPLHF.

This sequence joins TRBV4-1 and TRBJ2-1; 12 bases fit TRBD2. Germline V gene data show CDR1 as MGHRA and CDR2 as YSYEKL. V gave up 0 bases and J gave up 7 bases; unmatched junction bases: 4. The length of the CDR3 is 16 residues. CDR3 DNA sequence: TGCGCCAGCAGCCAAGATCCTAGCGGGAGGGCGAATGAGCAGTTCTTC. It is translated as CASSQDPSGRANEQFF.